This T cell receptor beta chain comes out of a study of T cells after yellow fever vaccination. On the study more broadly: SMART-Seq v4 Ultra Low Input handled preparation of low-cell-number fractions. Broader study findings: Abundant clonotypes (contaminants from the bulk population) could be present in FACS-sorted repertoires. It was a small share of clonotypes that appeared in both CD4 and CD8 compartments. It was a weaker secondary response, yet one that peaked faster, at day 5 versus 15.

Concerning this clonotype: The antigen is not known.

TCRdb itself ran the 5' RACE reads through MiXCR, one entry per CDR3 protein. The sample gives some 340,000 distinct CDR3 sequences, about 10% of which show up once; approximately 3% is in the top ten. The CDR3 length is 14 residues. The germline V gene has CDR1 SGHVS and CDR2 FNYEAQ. The V end was cut by 4 bases, the J end by 6 bases, with 15 bases between. The genes are TRBV7-6 and TRBJ1-1; a weak D match, TRBD1 (5 bases). The TCR was taken from a man aged 18 to 35 who received the YFV17D yellow fever vaccine. The sequenced sample was CD4+ T cells sorted from PBMCs, obtained 45 days after the yellow fever booster vaccination. The CDR3 DNA is TGTGCCAGCAGCTCAGGGTTTCTATGGGCTGAAGCTTTCTTT. Residues: CASSSGFLWAEAFF.